This TCR beta chain was captured by sequencing in a study of blood T cell repertoires in COVID-19. About the research overall: PBMCs, B-cell-depleted T cells, or T cells were the source of the cDNA or gDNA that made up the material.

As originally analysed: Estimates of nucleated cell counts were drawn from the amplification of reference gene primers. Generated by immunoSEQ multiplex PCR, the TCRdb table keeps only in-frame clones and is missing some. V and J calls plus clone size are reproduced from that table; the DNA served to infer D and trimming. This sample has about 110,000 clones, with 88% found just once. CDR1 is MDHEN and CDR2 is SYDVKM in the germline V gene. The CDR3 extends over 14 amino acids. Trimming shortened V by 7 bases and J by 5 bases, and 17 bases separated the two germline ends. Sequencing was performed on peripheral blood. The source of this sequence is a woman in her seventies who had recovered from COVID-19. The V and J genes are TRBV28 and TRBJ2-5, with D possibly being TRBD2 (6 bases). CDR3: CASTLGGTLETQYF. CDR3 nucleotide sequence: TGTGCCAGCACCCTAGGCGGGACTCTCGAGACCCAGTACTTC.